A selection of T cell receptor beta chains follows, all from one sample in a study of blood T cell repertoires in COVID-19. Using immunoSEQ multiplex PCR, the repertoire was profiled, and TCRdb retains in-frame clones only, with some absent. The sample yields roughly 200,000 clones, more than 70% seen once. Sequenced input: PBMCs or T cells enriched from blood (not recorded which). The source is a man aged 35 to 55 with acute COVID-19. CDR3s include the opening cysteine and the closing phenylalanine or tryptophan. The order of the fields is CDR3 length, V gene, D gene, J gene, clone size, CDR3 DNA, CDR3 protein. The D gene is left open where the match is weak. A clone size is listed for some rows: how often the clone was seen (once, few, many), or a class if it is expanded.

CDR3 length: 14; V gene: TRBV9; D gene: NA; J gene: TRBJ2-5; clone size: once; CDR3 DNA: TGTGCCAGCAGCTATAAGTGGGAGCCGGAGACCCAGTACTTC; CDR3 protein: CASSYKWEPETQYF
CDR3 length: 13; V gene: TRBV7-6; D gene: NA; J gene: TRBJ2-1; clone size: NA; CDR3 DNA: TGTGCCAGCAGCTTAGCGGGAGTCAATGAGCAGTTCTTC; CDR3 protein: CASSLAGVNEQFF
CDR3 length: 16; V gene: TRBV6-2/TRBV6-3; D gene: NA; J gene: TRBJ2-3; clone size: NA; CDR3 DNA: TGTGCCAGCAGTTATCTGTGGGGAGTAGACACAGATACGCAGTATTTT; CDR3 protein: CASSYLWGVDTDTQYF
CDR3 length: 14; V gene: TRBV2; D gene: NA; J gene: TRBJ1-4; clone size: NA; CDR3 DNA: TGTGCCAGCAGTCCCGGGTCAGGAGGTGAAAAACTGTTTTTT; CDR3 protein: CASSPGSGGEKLFF
CDR3 length: 14; V gene: TRBV5-6; D gene: NA; J gene: TRBJ1-4; clone size: NA; CDR3 DNA: TGTGCCAGCAGCTTGGTCAGGGAGGGTGAAAAACTGTTTTTT; CDR3 protein: CASSLVREGEKLFF
CDR3 length: 15; V gene: TRBV3-1/TRBV3-2; D gene: NA; J gene: TRBJ2-1; clone size: once; CDR3 DNA: TGTGCCAGCAGCCCCCGGGATAGCTCCTACAATGAGCAGTTCTTC; CDR3 protein: CASSPRDSSYNEQFF
CDR3 length: 15; V gene: TRBV6-4; D gene: TRBD2; J gene: TRBJ2-7; clone size: NA; CDR3 DNA: TGTGCCAGCAGTGACTCGACTAGCGGGAGCTACGAGCAGTACTTC; CDR3 protein: CASSDSTSGSYEQYF
CDR3 length: 15; V gene: TRBV15; D gene: TRBD2; J gene: TRBJ2-1; clone size: NA; CDR3 DNA: TGTGCCACCAGCTATGGGACTAGCGGGTACAATGAGCAGTTCTTC; CDR3 protein: CATSYGTSGYNEQFF
CDR3 length: 17; V gene: TRBV10-1; D gene: TRBD2; J gene: TRBJ2-1; clone size: NA; CDR3 DNA: TGCGCCAGCAGTGAGTCGACCGGACTAGCGGGAATCAATGAGCAGTTCTTC; CDR3 protein: CASSESTGLAGINEQFF
CDR3 length: 13; V gene: TRBV18; D gene: NA; J gene: TRBJ2-1; clone size: few; CDR3 DNA: TGTGCCAGCTCATCAGGACAAGACAATGAGCAGTTCTTC; CDR3 protein: CASSSGQDNEQFF
CDR3 length: 14; V gene: TRBV28; D gene: NA; J gene: TRBJ2-5; clone size: NA; CDR3 DNA: TGTGCCAGCAGTCCAGGGGCGGGGGCGTGGACCCAGTACTTC; CDR3 protein: CASSPGAGAWTQYF
CDR3 length: 12; V gene: TRBV18; D gene: NA; J gene: TRBJ2-1; clone size: NA; CDR3 DNA: TGTGCCAGCTCACCCACCTCGGGTGAGCAGTTCTTC; CDR3 protein: CASSPTSGEQFF
CDR3 length: 12; V gene: TRBV12-3/TRBV12-4; D gene: NA; J gene: TRBJ1-5; clone size: NA; CDR3 DNA: TGTGCCAGCAGTACAGGTAATCAGCCCCAGCATTTT; CDR3 protein: CASSTGNQPQHF
CDR3 length: 15; V gene: TRBV15; D gene: TRBD1; J gene: TRBJ1-5; clone size: NA; CDR3 DNA: TGTGCCACCAGCAGACCGACAGGGGGCCATCAGCCCCAGCATTTT; CDR3 protein: CATSRPTGGHQPQHF
CDR3 length: 16; V gene: TRBV7-9; D gene: NA; J gene: TRBJ2-2; clone size: NA; CDR3 DNA: TGTGCCAGCAGCTTAGTGAGGCCTCAGGGGCCCGGGGAGCTGTTTTTT; CDR3 protein: CASSLVRPQGPGELFF
CDR3 length: 16; V gene: TRBV11-3; D gene: NA; J gene: TRBJ2-2; clone size: NA; CDR3 DNA: TGTGCCAGCAGCCCGAAGACAGTTACGAACACCGGGGAGCTGTTTTTT; CDR3 protein: CASSPKTVTNTGELFF
CDR3 length: 15; V gene: TRBV18; D gene: NA; J gene: TRBJ1-3; clone size: NA; CDR3 DNA: TGTGCCAGCTCACCAACCGTCCGGGGGGGAAACACCATATATTTT; CDR3 protein: CASSPTVRGGNTIYF
CDR3 length: 16; V gene: TRBV24-1; D gene: TRBD2; J gene: TRBJ2-2; clone size: NA; CDR3 DNA: TGTGCCACCAGTGAACGAAGCGGGGGGAACACCGGGGAGCTGTTTTTT; CDR3 protein: CATSERSGGNTGELFF
CDR3 length: 14; V gene: TRBV19; D gene: NA; J gene: TRBJ1-5; clone size: NA; CDR3 DNA: TGTGCCAGTAGTGGAGGATCCGGGGGGCAGCCCCAGCATTTT; CDR3 protein: CASSGGSGGQPQHF
CDR3 length: 15; V gene: TRBV9; D gene: NA; J gene: TRBJ2-7; clone size: NA; CDR3 DNA: TGTGCCAGCAGCTTCGGGAATGATGGGGCCTACGAGCAGTACTTC; CDR3 protein: CASSFGNDGAYEQYF
CDR3 length: 12; V gene: TRBV6-5; D gene: TRBD1; J gene: TRBJ1-2; clone size: NA; CDR3 DNA: TGTGCCAGCAGAGACAGGGTCAATGGCTACACCTTC; CDR3 protein: CASRDRVNGYTF
CDR3 length: 14; V gene: TRBV11-2; D gene: NA; J gene: TRBJ1-2; clone size: NA; CDR3 DNA: TGTGCCAGCAGCTGGAGGGACGCGGTCGATGGCTACACCTTC; CDR3 protein: CASSWRDAVDGYTF
CDR3 length: 16; V gene: TRBV10-3; D gene: TRBD2; J gene: TRBJ2-3; clone size: NA; CDR3 DNA: TGTGCCACTCACCCCGGGACTAGCGGGAGGAAAGATACGCAGTATTTT; CDR3 protein: CATHPGTSGRKDTQYF
CDR3 length: 14; V gene: TRBV7-9; D gene: TRBD1; J gene: TRBJ1-6; clone size: NA; CDR3 DNA: TGTGCCAGCAGTTCCGGGACAGGCGATTCACCCCTCCACTTT; CDR3 protein: CASSSGTGDSPLHF
CDR3 length: 15; V gene: TRBV19; D gene: TRBD2; J gene: TRBJ2-1; clone size: once; CDR3 DNA: TGTGCCAGTAGTATAGCAGCTAGCGGGATCGGTGAGCAGTTCTTC; CDR3 protein: CASSIAASGIGEQFF
CDR3 length: 15; V gene: TRBV6-5; D gene: NA; J gene: TRBJ2-7; clone size: NA; CDR3 DNA: TGTGCCAGCAGTTATTTAGGACAGTCATCCTACGAGCAGTACTTC; CDR3 protein: CASSYLGQSSYEQYF
CDR3 length: 16; V gene: TRBV24-1; D gene: TRBD2; J gene: TRBJ2-1; clone size: NA; CDR3 DNA: TGTGCCACCAGTGACCCTAGCGGGAGTCCCTACAATGAGCAGTTCTTC; CDR3 protein: CATSDPSGSPYNEQFF
CDR3 length: 13; V gene: TRBV27; D gene: NA; J gene: TRBJ2-1; clone size: NA; CDR3 DNA: TGTGCCAGCAGTAGCGACGGAAGCGGGGAGCAGTTCTTC; CDR3 protein: CASSSDGSGEQFF
CDR3 length: 19; V gene: TRBV24-1; D gene: TRBD2; J gene: TRBJ2-2; clone size: NA; CDR3 DNA: TGTGCCACCAGTGATTTGCGGACTAGCGGGAGGGCCCTCACCGGGGAGCTGTTTTTT; CDR3 protein: CATSDLRTSGRALTGELFF
CDR3 length: 16; V gene: TRBV28; D gene: NA; J gene: TRBJ2-1; clone size: NA; CDR3 DNA: TGTGCCAGCGGAACCCAGGGCACAGGGCTTGGCAATGAGCAGTTCTTC; CDR3 protein: CASGTQGTGLGNEQFF
CDR3 length: 17; V gene: TRBV27; D gene: TRBD2; J gene: TRBJ2-2; clone size: NA; CDR3 DNA: TGTGCCAGCAGTTTACGTCTCGGACTAGCTCCACACCGGGGAGCTGTTTTT; CDR3 protein: CASSLRLGLAPHRGAVF
CDR3 length: 14; V gene: TRBV30; D gene: TRBD1; J gene: TRBJ2-1; clone size: NA; CDR3 DNA: TGTGCCTGGAGTGCTGGACAGGGGTCCGGTGAGCAGTTCTTC; CDR3 protein: CAWSAGQGSGEQFF
CDR3 length: 15; V gene: TRBV2; D gene: TRBD1; J gene: TRBJ1-6; clone size: NA; CDR3 DNA: TGTGCCAGTGGGACAGCCGGGGCAAGTATCTCACCCCTCCACTTT; CDR3 protein: CASGTAGASISPLHF